One sample yielded the 11 T cell receptor beta chains listed below, sequenced in a study of blood T cells in healthy people across ages. The authors ran a second PCR of 7 to 11 cycles using a sample-barcoded 5' primer and a J-beta primer mix. A single record per CDR3 protein comes from TCRdb applying MiXCR to the 5' RACE reads. The data show hundreds of thousands of distinct CDR3 sequences, with more than 25% seen just once and around a sixth held by the top ten. Sequenced: blood. These receptors came from a woman of 80 years or more in good health.

This clonotype showed up many times. The chain is built from TRBV9 and TRBJ2-3, with D tentatively TRBD1 (6 bases). The CDR3 contains 14 residues. Trimming cost V 6 bases and J 6 bases, with 17 bases left between them. Germline CDR1 reads SGDLS; CDR2 reads YYNGEE. The CDR3 DNA reads TGTGCCAGCACCCCCAGGCAGGGGATGGATACGCAGTATTTT. Translation gives CASTPRQGMDTQYF.

The chain has TRBV7-2 and TRBJ2-3; no firm D call. V was cut by 4 bases and J by 2 bases, with 16 bases left in between. Per germline, CDR1 SGHTA and CDR2 FQGNSA. The CDR3 totals 16 residues. The CDR3 sequence is CASSSERARPTDTQYF. The CDR3, as DNA: TGTGCCAGCAGCTCTGAGCGAGCCCGACCCACAGATACGCAGTATTTT.

The chain has TRBV20-1 and TRBJ2-4; 9 nucleotides line up with TRBD1. Looked up from germline, CDR1 is DFQATT and CDR2 is SNEGSKA (reference sequence). There are 12 residues in the CDR3. Trimming took 7 bases from V and 7 from J; bases not matched to a gene: 5. CDR3 loop: CSETQGANIQYF. As DNA, the CDR3 is TGCAGTGAGACACAGGGGGCGAACATTCAGTACTTC.

This clonotype has more than one count but fewer than ten. A much larger clone differs from this one at a single base, so this may be a read error. The J gene is TRBJ2-3, the V gene TRBV29-1; no firm D call. This CDR3 spans 10 amino acids. Germline CDR1 SQVTM, CDR2 ANQGSEA. V was cut by 4 bases and J by 5 bases, with 4 bases left in between. CDR3 DNA: TGCAGCGTTGGCAGAGATACGCAGTATTTT. Translation gives CSVGRDTQYF.

The CDR3 coding sequence is TGCGCCAGCAGCCAAGATCCGGGTCACTATGGCTACACCTTC. Its translation is CASSQDPGHYGYTF. This chain links TRBV4-1 with TRBJ1-2; unclear D gene. The CDR3 has 14 residues. CDR1 is MGHRA, CDR2 YSYEKL, per germline. V was cut by 0 bases and J by 3 bases, with 8 bases left in between.

This clonotype has ten or more counts. The chain is built from TRBV29-1 and TRBJ2-7; perhaps TRBD1 as D (8 bases). CDR1 SQVTM and CDR2 ANQGSEA come from the germline V gene. The CDR3 has 12 residues. The germline V and J ends were trimmed by 7 bases and 4 bases, with 14 bases remaining between them. The CDR3 DNA reads as TGCAGCGCGACAGGGGAGGGGTACGAGCAGTACTTC. Translating it yields CSATGEGYEQYF.

Of note for this clonotype: A read error may explain this, as a much larger clone is one base away. The V gene is TRBV5-1, the J gene TRBJ1-2; weak D call: TRBD1 (6 bases). The CDR3 totals 16 residues. Trimming took off 4 bases at V and 3 bases at J, with 19 bases between the two ends. Germline V lookup: CDR1 SGHRS, CDR2 YFSETQ. The CDR3 reads CASSAAGRGLYYGYTF. CDR3 bases: TGCGCCAGCAGCGCCGCTGGCAGGGGCCTCTACTATGGCTACACCTTC. The full variable domain, its missing parts supplied by reference TRBV5-1 and TRBJ1-2, is KAGVTQTPRYLIKTRGQQVTLSCSPISGHRSVSWYQQTPGQGLQFLFEYFSETQRNKGNFPGRFSGRQFSNSRSEMNVSTLELGDSALYLCASSAAGRGLYYGYTFGSGTRLTVV.

Concerning this clonotype itself: One end of the junction is discordant with germline, which a read error may explain. V and J are TRBV20-1 and TRBJ1-6; no reliable D call. The CDR3 totals 14 residues. CDR1 and CDR2 (germline): DFQATT, SNEGSKA (reference sequence). CDR3 nucleotide sequence: TGCAGTGCTAGAGATCAACGACGGGGATCACCCCCCCACTTT. Its translation: CSARDQRRGSPPHF.

This chain uses TRBV10-3 with TRBJ2-1, with 16 bases identical to TRBD2. CDR1 and CDR2 (germline): ENHRY, SYGVKD. The V segment lost 6 bases and the J segment 7 bases; nucleotides outside the gene matches: 6. The CDR3 runs to 16 residues. CDR3 in DNA: TGTGCCATCAGGGGGACTAGCGGGGGGGTGGTGAATGAGCAGTTCTTC. Amino acid sequence: CAIRGTSGGVVNEQFF.

This clonotype came up many times. The chain recombines TRBV6-5 with TRBJ2-1; 12 bases align to TRBD1. Germline trimming cut 6 bases from V and 6 bases from J; bases unmatched to any gene: 9. The CDR3 loop spans 16 amino acids. CDR1 MNHEY and CDR2 SVGAGI come from the germline V gene. The CDR3 DNA reads TGTGCCAGCAGCATTCCCGGGACAGGGGGCCCCAATGAGCAGTTCTTC. This sequence encodes CASSIPGTGGPNEQFF.

This clonotype has a count of ten or more. The CDR3 sequence: CSARRRGWRYTDTQYF. The CDR3 coding sequence is TGCAGTGCTAGAAGGCGTGGCTGGAGATACACAGATACGCAGTATTTT. The chain combines TRBV20-1 with TRBJ2-3; D remains unclear. V gave up 2 bases and J gave up 2 bases, with 17 bases separating them. The CDR3 runs 16 residues. From germline, CDR1 is DFQATT and CDR2 SNEGSKA (reference sequence).